This is a list of T cell receptor beta chains from one sample in a study of blood T cell repertoires in COVID-19. Sequenced by immunoSEQ multiplex PCR; TCRdb stores in-frame clones only, minus some. The table includes around 430,000 clones, around 88% detected once. Input material: peripheral blood. The receptors here all came from a woman aged 45-65 years with COVID-19, enrolled during active disease. Each CDR3 is given with its conserved first and last residue. The order of the fields is J gene, V gene, CDR3 protein.

J: TRBJ2-7
V: TRBV3-1/TRBV3-2
CDR3: CASSVNTGGSYEQYF

J: TRBJ1-2
V: TRBV6-6
CDR3: CASSYRGQNYGYTF

J: TRBJ2-3
V: TRBV9
CDR3: CASSVVDGTSSGGAISTDTQYF

J: TRBJ1-1
V: TRBV6-5
CDR3: CASRNAGVHTEAFF

J: TRBJ1-1
V: TRBV5-6
CDR3: CASSARDRGYTEAFF

J: TRBJ1-2
V: TRBV4-1
CDR3: CASSQFLMSYERYGYTF

J: TRBJ1-1
V: TRBV6-5
CDR3: CASIRDNQLRAFF

J: TRBJ2-1
V: TRBV5-4
CDR3: CASSPPGTARDEQFF

J: TRBJ2-7
V: TRBV5-1
CDR3: CASSSSGGAYEQYF

J: TRBJ1-1
V: TRBV6-5
CDR3: CASRRNRVTEAFF

J: TRBJ2-7
V: TRBV5-5
CDR3: CASSPLRGQSLSYEQYF

J: TRBJ1-1
V: TRBV19
CDR3: CASSPTRQGGTFF

J: TRBJ1-6
V: TRBV19
CDR3: CASSINGGTNSPLHF

J: TRBJ2-7
V: TRBV7-9
CDR3: CASSGQGSYEQYF

J: TRBJ1-4
V: TRBV7-9
CDR3: CASSETNEKLFF

J: TRBJ2-3
V: TRBV5-1
CDR3: CASSLSPSAGDTQYF

J: TRBJ2-1
V: TRBV7-9
CDR3: CASSLVWASGGEINEQFF